This T cell receptor beta chain was identified in a study of shared clonotypes between healthy human individuals. Study-level findings and limits: Naive subsets, compared against memory subsets, generally had larger estimated richness values.

With regard to this clone: Its antigen is not known.

For sorted subsets, about 190 ng DNA per replicate equaled about 27,000 T cell genomes. The repertoire was sequenced with immunoSEQ multiplex PCR; TCRdb's copy has only in-frame clones and lacks some. Among 2 million to 3 million clones listed, 93% were seen once. The CDR3 loop spans 14 amino acids. V lost 3 bases, J lost 7 bases, and 15 bases lay in between. Germline-derived CDR1 and CDR2 are MDHEN and SYDVKM. The sequencing sample was made of naive CD4+ T cells from PBMCs. Subset described: CD45RA+ positively selected. The chain recombines TRBV28 with TRBJ1-1; D perhaps matches TRBD1 (5 bases). The TCR originated in a man aged 18 to 35 in good health. Some clones in this sample may be carry-over from other donors' samples. The DNA for the CDR3 is TGTGCCAGCAGTTTCACATGGACCGGGGGTGAAGCTTTCTTT. As protein: CASSFTWTGGEAFF. The complete variable domain, with remaining parts taken from reference TRBV28 and TRBJ1-1, reads DVKVTQSSRYLVKRTGEKVFLECVQDMDHENMFWYRQDPGLGLRLIYFSYDVKMKEKGDIPEGYSVSREKKERFSLILESASTNQTSMYLCASSFTWTGGEAFFGQGTRLTVV.